This TCR beta chain was sequenced in a study of blood T cells in healthy people across ages. Study in general: Per every two T cells, about one barcoded beta molecule was captured by template switching. The study, taken as a whole, reports: In long-lived donors, naive CD4+ cell counts and diversity exceeded those of aged donors.

Regarding this clonotype: Its antigen is not known.

Germline loops: CDR1 LGHNA, CDR2 YNFKEQ. This CDR3 comprises 18 residues. Trimming removed 0 bases from V and 3 bases from J; junction bases left unmatched: 6. At least 7 million PBMCs were isolated per sample. Alongside a J-beta primer mix, a sample-barcoded 5' primer served in a second PCR lasting 7 to 11 cycles. A minimum of 2.5 million CDR3-containing paired-end reads was obtained for each sample. TCRdb analysed the 5' RACE reads with MiXCR anew, one entry per CDR3 protein. The top ten clones hold around a quarter of a sample with about 780,000 distinct CDR3 sequences, approximately 67% of them seen once.

The sample taken for sequencing was blood. The chain has TRBV4-2 and TRBJ2-2; TRBD2 matches 11 bases. This clonotype originated in a man under 40 in good health. CDR3 loop: CASSQDRLAGGDTGELFF. The CDR3 DNA follows: TGTGCCAGCAGCCAAGATCGGCTAGCGGGGGGTGACACCGGGGAGCTGTTTTTT.